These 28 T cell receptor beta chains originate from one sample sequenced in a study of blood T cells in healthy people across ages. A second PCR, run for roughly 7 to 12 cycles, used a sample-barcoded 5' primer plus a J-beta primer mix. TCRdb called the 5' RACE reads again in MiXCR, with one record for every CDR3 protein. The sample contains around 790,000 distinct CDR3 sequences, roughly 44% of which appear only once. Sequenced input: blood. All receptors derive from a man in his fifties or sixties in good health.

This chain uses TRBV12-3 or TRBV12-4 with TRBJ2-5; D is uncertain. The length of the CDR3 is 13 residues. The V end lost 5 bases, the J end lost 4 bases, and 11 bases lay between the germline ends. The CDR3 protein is CASSRESRETQYF. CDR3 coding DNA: TGTGCCAGCAGTCGAGAGTCACGAGAGACCCAGTACTTC.

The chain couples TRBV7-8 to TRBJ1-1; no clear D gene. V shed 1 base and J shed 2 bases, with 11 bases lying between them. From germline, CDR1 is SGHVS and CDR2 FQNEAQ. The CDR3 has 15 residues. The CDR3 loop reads CASSLGPYGNTEAFF. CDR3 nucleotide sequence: TGTGCCAGCAGCTTAGGGCCTTACGGAAACACTGAAGCTTTCTTT.

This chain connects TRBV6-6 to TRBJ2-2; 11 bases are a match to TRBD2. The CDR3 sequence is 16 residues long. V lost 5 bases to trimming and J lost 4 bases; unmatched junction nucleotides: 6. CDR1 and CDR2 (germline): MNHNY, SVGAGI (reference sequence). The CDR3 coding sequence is TGTGCCAGCAGTACCCCTACTAGCGGGGGCACCGGGGAGCTGTTTTTT. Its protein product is CASSTPTSGGTGELFF.

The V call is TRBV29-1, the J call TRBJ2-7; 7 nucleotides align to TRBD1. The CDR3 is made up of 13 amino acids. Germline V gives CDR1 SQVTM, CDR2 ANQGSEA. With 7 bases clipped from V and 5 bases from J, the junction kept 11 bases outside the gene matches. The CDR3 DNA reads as TGCAGCGCCGGACAGGACTTAGGCAACGAGCAGTACTTC. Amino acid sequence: CSAGQDLGNEQYF.

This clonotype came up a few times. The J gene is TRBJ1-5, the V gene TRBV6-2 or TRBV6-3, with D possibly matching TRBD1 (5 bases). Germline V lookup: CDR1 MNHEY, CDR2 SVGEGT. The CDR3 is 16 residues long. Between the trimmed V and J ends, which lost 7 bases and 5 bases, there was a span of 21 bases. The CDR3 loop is CASKRGPGPSHQPQHF. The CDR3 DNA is TGTGCCAGCAAACGGGGTCCGGGGCCTTCACATCAGCCCCAGCATTTT.

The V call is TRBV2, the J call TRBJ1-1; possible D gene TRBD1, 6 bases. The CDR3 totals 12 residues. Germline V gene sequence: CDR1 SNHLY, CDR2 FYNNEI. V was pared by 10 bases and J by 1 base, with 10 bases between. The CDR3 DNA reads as TGTGCCATTGGACAGCCGAACACTGAAGCTTTCTTT. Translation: CAIGQPNTEAFF.

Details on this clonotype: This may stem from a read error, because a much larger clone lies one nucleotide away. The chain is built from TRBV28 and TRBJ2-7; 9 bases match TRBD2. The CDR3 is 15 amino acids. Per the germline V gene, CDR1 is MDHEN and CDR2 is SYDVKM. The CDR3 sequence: CAISPLAGSSYEQYF. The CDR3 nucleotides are TGTGCCATCAGTCCCCTAGCGGGGAGCTCCTACGAGCAGTACTTC.

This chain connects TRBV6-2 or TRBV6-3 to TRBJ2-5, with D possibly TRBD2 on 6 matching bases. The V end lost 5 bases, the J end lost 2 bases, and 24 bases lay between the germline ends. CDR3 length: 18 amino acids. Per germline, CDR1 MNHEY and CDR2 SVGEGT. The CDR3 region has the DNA TGTGCCAGCAGTATCCGGGACTCGTCACCCGGCGAACAAGAGACCCAGTACTTC. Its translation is CASSIRDSSPGEQETQYF.

The CDR3 DNA follows: TGTGCCAGCAGACTACTCGTGGAAGATACGCAGTATTTT. This gives the protein CASRLLVEDTQYF. The chain recombines TRBV6-5 with TRBJ2-3; D call uncertain. V was clipped by 6 bases and J by 5 bases, with 12 bases between them. There are 13 residues in the CDR3. Germline CDR1 MNHEY, CDR2 SVGAGI.

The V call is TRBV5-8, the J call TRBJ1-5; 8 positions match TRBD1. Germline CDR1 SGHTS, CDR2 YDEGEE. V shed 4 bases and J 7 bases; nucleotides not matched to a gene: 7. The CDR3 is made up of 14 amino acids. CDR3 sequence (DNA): TGTGCCAGCAGCCCCCGGACAGGGAGACAGCCCCAGCATTTT. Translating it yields CASSPRTGRQPQHF.

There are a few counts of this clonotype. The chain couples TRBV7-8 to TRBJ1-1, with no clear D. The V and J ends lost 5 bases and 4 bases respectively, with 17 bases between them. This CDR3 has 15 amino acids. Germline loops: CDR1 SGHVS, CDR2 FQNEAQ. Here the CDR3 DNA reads TGTGCCAGCAGCCATCCTACAACCTCGGGCACTGAAGCTTTCTTT. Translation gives CASSHPTTSGTEAFF.

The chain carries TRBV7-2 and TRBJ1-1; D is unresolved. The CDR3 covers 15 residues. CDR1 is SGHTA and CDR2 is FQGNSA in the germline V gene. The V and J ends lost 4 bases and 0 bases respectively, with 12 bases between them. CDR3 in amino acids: CASSYTASLNTEAFF. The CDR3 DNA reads TGTGCCAGCAGCTACACAGCTAGCCTGAACACTGAAGCTTTCTTT.

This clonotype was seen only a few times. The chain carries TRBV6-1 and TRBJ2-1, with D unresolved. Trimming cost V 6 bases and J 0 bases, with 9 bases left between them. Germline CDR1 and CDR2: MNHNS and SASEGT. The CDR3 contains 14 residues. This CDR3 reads CASSLQSSYNEQFF. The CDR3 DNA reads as TGTGCCAGCAGCCTACAGAGCTCCTACAATGAGCAGTTCTTC.

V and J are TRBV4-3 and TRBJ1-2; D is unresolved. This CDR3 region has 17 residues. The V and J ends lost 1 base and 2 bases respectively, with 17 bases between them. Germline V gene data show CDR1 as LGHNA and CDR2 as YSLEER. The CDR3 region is CASSQGFGVRLNYGYTF. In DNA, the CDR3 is TGCGCCAGCAGCCAAGGATTCGGGGTCAGACTAAACTATGGCTACACCTTC.

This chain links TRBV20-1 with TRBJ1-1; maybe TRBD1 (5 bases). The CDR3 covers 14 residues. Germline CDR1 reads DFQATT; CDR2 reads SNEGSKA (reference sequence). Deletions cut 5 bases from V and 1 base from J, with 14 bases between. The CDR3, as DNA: TGCAGTGCTGAAAACCGACAGAGGAACACTGAAGCTTTCTTT. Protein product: CSAENRQRNTEAFF.

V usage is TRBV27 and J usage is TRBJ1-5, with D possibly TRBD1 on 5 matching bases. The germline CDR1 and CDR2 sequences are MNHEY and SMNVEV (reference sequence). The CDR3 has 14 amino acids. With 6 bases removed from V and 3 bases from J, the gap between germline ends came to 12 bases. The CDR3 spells CASRSGTVNQPQHF. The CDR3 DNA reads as TGTGCCAGCAGGAGCGGGACGGTCAATCAGCCCCAGCATTTT.

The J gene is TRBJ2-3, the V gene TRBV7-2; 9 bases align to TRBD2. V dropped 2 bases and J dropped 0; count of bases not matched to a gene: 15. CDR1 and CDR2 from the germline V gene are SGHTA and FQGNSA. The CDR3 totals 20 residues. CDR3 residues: CASSLSGVAGALSSTDTQYF. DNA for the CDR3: TGTGCCAGCAGCTTAAGTGGAGTAGCGGGGGCCCTCTCTAGCACAGATACGCAGTATTTT. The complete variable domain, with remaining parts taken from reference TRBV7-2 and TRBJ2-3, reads GAGVSQSPSNKVTEKGKDVELRCDPISGHTALYWYRQSLGQGLEFLIYFQGNSAPDKSGLPSDRFSAERTGGSVSTLTIQRTQQEDSAVYLCASSLSGVAGALSSTDTQYFGPGTRLTVL.

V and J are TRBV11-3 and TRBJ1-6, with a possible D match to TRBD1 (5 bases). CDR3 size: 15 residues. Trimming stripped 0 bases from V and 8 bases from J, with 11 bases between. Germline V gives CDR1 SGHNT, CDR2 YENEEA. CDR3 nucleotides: TGTGCCAGCAGCTTAGATCGGGGCAGCTATTCACCCCTCCACTTT. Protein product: CASSLDRGSYSPLHF.

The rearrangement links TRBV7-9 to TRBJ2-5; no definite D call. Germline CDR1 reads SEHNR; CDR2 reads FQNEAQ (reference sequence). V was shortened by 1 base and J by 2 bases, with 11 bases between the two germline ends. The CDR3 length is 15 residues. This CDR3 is CASSLVGFSQETQYF. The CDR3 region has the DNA TGTGCCAGCAGCTTAGTAGGGTTTAGTCAAGAGACCCAGTACTTC.

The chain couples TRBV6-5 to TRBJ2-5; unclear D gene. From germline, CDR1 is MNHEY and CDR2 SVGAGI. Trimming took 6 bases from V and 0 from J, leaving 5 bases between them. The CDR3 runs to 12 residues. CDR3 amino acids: CASRGNQETQYF. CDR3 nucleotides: TGTGCCAGCAGGGGGAACCAAGAGACCCAGTACTTC.

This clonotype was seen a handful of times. The CDR3 DNA follows: TGTGCCAGCGGCGGGCGTCCGTACGAGCAGTACTTC. It yields the protein CASGGRPYEQYF. The chain has TRBV6-2 or TRBV6-3 and TRBJ2-7; maybe TRBD2 (5 bases). CDR3 size: 12 residues. In germline, CDR1 is MNHEY, CDR2 SVGEGT. Trimming left V 8 bases short and J 4 bases short, with 12 bases between.

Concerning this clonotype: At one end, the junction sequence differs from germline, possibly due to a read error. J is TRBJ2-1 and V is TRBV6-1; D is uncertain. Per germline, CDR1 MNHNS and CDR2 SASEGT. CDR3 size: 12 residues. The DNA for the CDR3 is TGTGCCAGCAGTGCGATTTACAATGAGCGGTTCTTC. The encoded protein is CASSAIYNERFF.

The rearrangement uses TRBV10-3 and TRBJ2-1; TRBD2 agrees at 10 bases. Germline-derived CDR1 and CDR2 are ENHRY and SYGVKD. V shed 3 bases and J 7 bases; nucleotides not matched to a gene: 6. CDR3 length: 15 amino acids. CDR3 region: CAISEERGGPNEQFF. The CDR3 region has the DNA TGTGCCATCAGTGAAGAGCGGGGGGGCCCTAATGAGCAGTTCTTC.

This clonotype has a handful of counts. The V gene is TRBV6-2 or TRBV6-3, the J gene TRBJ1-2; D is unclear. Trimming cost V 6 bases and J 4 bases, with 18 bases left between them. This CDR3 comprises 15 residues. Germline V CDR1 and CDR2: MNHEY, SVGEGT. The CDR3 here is CASRNEYLSGYGYTF. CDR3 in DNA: TGTGCCAGCAGAAATGAATACCTCTCCGGCTATGGCTACACCTTC.

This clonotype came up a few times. The CDR3 protein is CSARQGTNYGYTF. CDR3 bases: TGCAGTGCTAGGCAGGGAACCAACTATGGCTACACCTTC. The chain is built from TRBV20-1 and TRBJ1-2; maybe TRBD1 (5 bases). Trimming shortened V by 3 bases and J by 2 bases, and 10 bases separated the two germline ends. This CDR3 comprises 13 residues. CDR1 is DFQATT, CDR2 SNEGSKA, per germline (reference sequence).

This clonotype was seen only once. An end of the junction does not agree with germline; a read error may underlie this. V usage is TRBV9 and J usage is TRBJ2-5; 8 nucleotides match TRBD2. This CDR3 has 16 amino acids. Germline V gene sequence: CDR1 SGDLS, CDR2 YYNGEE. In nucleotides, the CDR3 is TGTGTCAGCAGCCCCCAACCGGCGGGGGGCCAAGAGACCCAGTACTTC. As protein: CVSSPQPAGGQETQYF.

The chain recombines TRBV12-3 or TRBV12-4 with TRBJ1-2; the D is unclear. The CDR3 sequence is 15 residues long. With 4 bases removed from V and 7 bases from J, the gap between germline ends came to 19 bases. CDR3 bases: TGTGCCAGCAGTTCTGACGGTTTCCTAGTTGGTGGCTACACCTTC. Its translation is CASSSDGFLVGGYTF.

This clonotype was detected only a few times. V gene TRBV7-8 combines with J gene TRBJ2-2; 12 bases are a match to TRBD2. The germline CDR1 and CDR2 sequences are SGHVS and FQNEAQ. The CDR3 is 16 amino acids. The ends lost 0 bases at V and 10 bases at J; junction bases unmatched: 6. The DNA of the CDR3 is TGTGCCAGCAGCTTAGCGGCTAGCGGGGGGGCGATGGAGCTGTTTTTT. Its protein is CASSLAASGGAMELFF.